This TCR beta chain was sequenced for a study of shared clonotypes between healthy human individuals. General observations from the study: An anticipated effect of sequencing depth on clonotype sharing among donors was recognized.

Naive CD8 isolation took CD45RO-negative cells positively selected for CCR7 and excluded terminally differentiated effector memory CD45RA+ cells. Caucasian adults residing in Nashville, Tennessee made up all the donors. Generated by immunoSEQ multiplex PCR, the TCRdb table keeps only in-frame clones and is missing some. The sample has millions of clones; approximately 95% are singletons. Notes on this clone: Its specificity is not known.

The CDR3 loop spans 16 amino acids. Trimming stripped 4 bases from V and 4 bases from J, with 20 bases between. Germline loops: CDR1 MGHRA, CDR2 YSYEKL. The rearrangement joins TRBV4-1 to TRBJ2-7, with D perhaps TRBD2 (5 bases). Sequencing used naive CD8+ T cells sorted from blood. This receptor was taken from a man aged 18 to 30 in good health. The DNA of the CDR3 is TGCGCCAGCAGCCTAAAAGGACTTCCCCAGCAATACGAGCAGTACTTC. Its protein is CASSLKGLPQQYEQYF.